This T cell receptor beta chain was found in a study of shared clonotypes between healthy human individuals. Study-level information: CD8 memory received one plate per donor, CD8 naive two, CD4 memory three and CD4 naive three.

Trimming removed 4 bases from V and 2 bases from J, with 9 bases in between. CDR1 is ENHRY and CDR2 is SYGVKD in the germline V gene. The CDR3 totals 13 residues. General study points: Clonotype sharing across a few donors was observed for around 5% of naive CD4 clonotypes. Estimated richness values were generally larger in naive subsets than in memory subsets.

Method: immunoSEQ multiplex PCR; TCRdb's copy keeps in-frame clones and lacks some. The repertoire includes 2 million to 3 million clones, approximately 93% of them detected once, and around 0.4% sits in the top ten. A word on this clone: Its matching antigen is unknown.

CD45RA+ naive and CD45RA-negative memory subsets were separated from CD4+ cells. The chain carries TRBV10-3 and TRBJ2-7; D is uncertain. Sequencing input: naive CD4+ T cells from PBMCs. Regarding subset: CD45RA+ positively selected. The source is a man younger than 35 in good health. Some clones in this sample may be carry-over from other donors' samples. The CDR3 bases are TGTGCCATCAGTGCCGACACCACCTACGAGCAGTACTTC. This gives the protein CAISADTTYEQYF.